This T cell receptor beta chain stems from a study of early T cells in non-severe SARS-CoV-2 infection. About the research overall: The chains were unpaired, and the sequenced material was bulk RNA from unsorted whole blood. Study findings and constraints: Anti-spike CD8 responses were favored in VDJdb matching, and private and CD4 specificities were missed.

This clonotype appeared a few times. Its matching antigen is unknown. Looked up from germline, CDR1 is MNHEY and CDR2 is SVGEGT. The CDR3 is 12 amino acids. V was pared by 4 bases and J by 2 bases, with 5 bases between. Researchers tagged individual cDNA molecules with unique molecular identifiers. TCRdb processed the 5' RACE reads anew with MiXCR; each CDR3 protein has one entry. This sample has just under 65,000 distinct CDR3 sequences, with roughly 10% found just once. The chain is built from TRBV6-2 or TRBV6-3 and TRBJ1-1; D not certain. This specimen was whole blood, taken at baseline. The sequence derives from an adult who was a healthcare worker with PCR-confirmed SARS-CoV-2 infection or an uninfected control (not recorded which). CDR3: CASSFHNTEAFF. The CDR3 coding sequence is TGTGCCAGCAGTTTTCACAACACTGAAGCTTTCTTT.